Detailed here is one TCR beta chain. Clones were read by immunoSEQ multiplex PCR, and TCRdb kept only the in-frame ones, dropping some. The sample contains 250,000 to 350,000 clones, approximately 90% of which appear only once. Cohorts were based on clinical histories the participants reported. The data were taken from a study of blood T cell repertoires in COVID-19. The receptor's source is a woman aged 40 to 50 who had recovered from COVID-19. The sample consisted of PBMCs or T cells enriched from blood (not recorded which).

The DNA for the CDR3 is TGTGCCAGTAGTATAGATGGGGACCTCCGGGCGGGACTAGCCAAAAACATTCAGTACTTC. It specifies CASSIDGDLRAGLAKNIQYF. The gene calls are TRBV19 and TRBJ2-4; perhaps TRBD2 as D (6 bases). Germline V CDR1 and CDR2: LNHDA, SQIVND (reference sequence). The CDR3 runs to 20 residues. V lost 0 bases and J 0 bases, leaving 21 bases between the germline ends.